Listed here is a single T cell receptor beta chain. Per the original methods: Reference gene primer amplification in the assay estimated nucleated cell counts. Repertoires were generated with immunoSEQ multiplex PCR, while TCRdb's copy carries only in-frame clones and drops some. Clone size and the V and J calls come from that table; the DNA yielded D and trimming. The sample contains about 290,000 clones, 75% to 90% of which appear only once. The data are from a study of blood T cell repertoires in COVID-19. Study as a whole: Sites across the United States, Italy and Spain contributed samples from acute and convalescent COVID-19. T cells, B-cell-depleted T cells, or PBMCs supplied cDNA or gDNA.

CDR1 SGHRS and CDR2 YFSETQ come from the germline V gene. The CDR3 covers 13 residues. V lost 2 bases, J lost 8 bases, and 13 bases lay in between. The TCR comes from a man in his forties with acute or convalescent COVID-19. This chain links TRBV5-1 with TRBJ1-2; TRBD1 is a possible D gene (6 bases). Sample: peripheral blood. CDR3 in amino acids: CASSLQGREGYTF. CDR3 nucleotide sequence: TGCGCCAGCAGCTTACAGGGACGAGAGGGCTACACCTTC.